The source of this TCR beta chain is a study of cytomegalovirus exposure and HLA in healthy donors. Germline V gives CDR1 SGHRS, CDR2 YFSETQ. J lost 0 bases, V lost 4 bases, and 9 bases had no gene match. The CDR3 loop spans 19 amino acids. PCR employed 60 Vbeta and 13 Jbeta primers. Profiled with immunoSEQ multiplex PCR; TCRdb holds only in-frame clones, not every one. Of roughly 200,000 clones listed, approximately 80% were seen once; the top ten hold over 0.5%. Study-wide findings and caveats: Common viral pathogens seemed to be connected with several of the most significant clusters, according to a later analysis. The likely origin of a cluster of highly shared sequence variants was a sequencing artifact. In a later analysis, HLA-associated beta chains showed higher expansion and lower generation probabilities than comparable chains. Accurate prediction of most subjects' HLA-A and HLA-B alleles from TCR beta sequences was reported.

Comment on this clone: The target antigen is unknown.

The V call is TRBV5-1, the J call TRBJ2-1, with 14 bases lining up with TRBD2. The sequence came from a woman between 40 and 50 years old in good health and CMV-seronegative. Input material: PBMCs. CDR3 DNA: TGCGCCAGCAGCCCCCGGACTAGCGGGGGGTATAGCTCCTACAATGAGCAGTTCTTC. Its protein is CASSPRTSGGYSSYNEQFF.